The rows below give T cell receptor beta chains drawn from one sample of a study of T cell changes during pregnancy in multiple sclerosis. Measured with immunoSEQ multiplex PCR; TCRdb has only the in-frame clones, and not every one. Counted here are about 80,000 clones, about 90% occurring once; the ten biggest clones make up 2.6%. This specimen was peripheral blood, taken before pregnancy. These receptors originate from a female donor with multiple sclerosis, enrolled in a pregnancy study. Each CDR3 is given without its conserved first and last residue.

V gene,J gene,CDR3 protein
TRBV28,TRBJ2-1,ASSLTGAGDEQF
TRBV28,TRBJ2-1,ASSLVGQQYNEQF
TRBV28,TRBJ2-7,ASSLGQFYEQY
TRBV2,TRBJ1-4,ASRGWDRELLTNEKLF
TRBV15,TRBJ1-5,ATSRDEGRTGDYNQPQH
TRBV12-5,TRBJ2-1,ASGLSGVDEQF
TRBV5-1,TRBJ1-5,ASSLGGYSNQPQH
TRBV11-2,TRBJ1-1,ASRAPQPTEAF
TRBV2,TRBJ2-1,ASWQLYNEQF
TRBV19,TRBJ1-2,ASSVQATLYGYT
TRBV15,TRBJ2-5,ATSRDVSGGRETQY
TRBV6-5,TRBJ1-6,ASWGRGSYNSPLH
TRBV7-2,TRBJ2-1,ASSPGLGDNEQF
TRBV6-6,TRBJ1-2,ASRYLMGQEYGYT
TRBV28,TRBJ2-1,AISPPGTSGRGQQF
TRBV11-2,TRBJ2-5,ASSLTAGDQETQY
TRBV9,TRBJ2-7,ASSVELAGGLYEQY
TRBV6-5,TRBJ2-3,ASSWGTGGTDTQY
TRBV5-1,TRBJ2-3,ASSLGWTATDTQY
TRBV5-1,TRBJ2-1,ASSLEYGSEQF
TRBV28,TRBJ2-5,ASSSPGALETQY
TRBV19,TRBJ2-7,ASSINSGGEQY
TRBV7-9,TRBJ1-2,ASSSDQLDGYT